These T cell receptor beta chains were read from a single sample in a study of T cells in narcolepsy. The repertoire was sequenced with immunoSEQ multiplex PCR; TCRdb's copy has only in-frame clones and lacks some. The sample has around 30,000 clones, 70% to 85% seen once; the top ten hold 2.3%. Sequenced: memory (CD45RA-) CD4+ T cells from blood. These TCRs come from a human donor in good health. Both conserved end residues are part of each CDR3. The D gene is left open where the match is weak. Clone size is stated in some rows and not others, as once, few, many or a class when expanded.

clone_size j_call v_call d_call cdr3_nt cdr3_aa
- TRBJ1-6 TRBV6-1 - TGTGCCAGCAGCAGCACCTATAATTCACCCCTCCACTTT CASSSTYNSPLHF
- TRBJ2-5 TRBV19 TRBD2 TGTGCCAGTACCATGGGACTAGCGGTGGGAGAGACCCAGTACTTC CASTMGLAVGETQYF
- TRBJ1-2 TRBV27 - TGTGCCAGCAGTTTTATGACAGGCTATGGCTACACCTTC CASSFMTGYGYTF
- TRBJ1-2 TRBV15 TRBD1 TGTGCCACCAGCATTTACAGGGGGCAGGCAGGCTACACCTTC CATSIYRGQAGYTF
- TRBJ2-7 TRBV6-6 TRBD2 TGTGCCAGCAGTCTAGGCGGGACTAGTTTCTACGAGCAGTACTTC CASSLGGTSFYEQYF
- TRBJ2-7 TRBV2 - TGTGCCAGCACCCCTAGCACTTACGAGCAGTACTTC CASTPSTYEQYF
- TRBJ2-7 TRBV14 - TGTGCCAGCAGCCAAAAGGCCGGGGCCCACGAGCAGTACTTC CASSQKAGAHEQYF
- TRBJ1-1 TRBV7-3 - TGTGCCAGCAGACAGGGACCAAACACTGAAGCTTTCTTT CASRQGPNTEAFF
- TRBJ1-4 TRBV5-1 TRBD1 TGCGCCAGCAGCTTGGGGACAGGGGCCAGCAATGAAAAACTGTTTTTT CASSLGTGASNEKLFF
few TRBJ2-3 TRBV27 - TGTGCCAGCAGTTTATCGTCTAGCACAGATACGCAGTATTTT CASSLSSSTDTQYF
- TRBJ2-1 TRBV10-3 TRBD2 TGTGCCATCAGTGAAGGCGGGGGGTACAATGAGCAGTTCTTC CAISEGGGYNEQFF
- TRBJ1-2 TRBV10-2 - TGCGCCAGCAGACCTGAGGGGAGTGGCGGCTACACCTTC CASRPEGSGGYTF
- TRBJ1-1 TRBV7-8 - TGTGCCGGATCCAGGGACTATGACACTGAAGCTTTCTTT CAGSRDYDTEAFF
few TRBJ2-1 TRBV9 TRBD2 TGTGCCAGCAGCGCGGGACTAGCGGGAGGGCCGGCGGCGCACAATGAGCAGTTCTTC CASSAGLAGGPAAHNEQFF
- TRBJ1-5 TRBV19 - TGTGCCAGTAGTATAAATGGGCGTGGGGATCAGCCCCAGCATTTT CASSINGRGDQPQHF
- TRBJ2-7 TRBV2 - TGTGCCAGCAGTGAAGTTATCATCTTCACCTACGACGAGCAGTACTTC CASSEVIIFTYDEQYF
- TRBJ2-5 TRBV18 - TGTGCCAGCTCACCGTTCGGGACCGAGCAAGAGACCCAGTACTTC CASSPFGTEQETQYF
- TRBJ2-7 TRBV7-6 - TGTGCCAGCAGCTTAAAGGTGGGGGACTACGAGCAGTACTTC CASSLKVGDYEQYF
few TRBJ1-4 TRBV7-9 - TGTGCCAGCAGCTTCAGCGGGACTAATGAAAAACTGTTTTTT CASSFSGTNEKLFF
- TRBJ2-7 TRBV6-5 TRBD1 TGTGCCAGTCACCCCGGGACAGGGGTCTACGAGCAGTACTTC CASHPGTGVYEQYF
- TRBJ2-2 TRBV9 - TGTGCCAGCAGCGTCGGACAAATCACCGGGGAGCTGTTTTTT CASSVGQITGELFF
- TRBJ1-3 TRBV27 - TGTGCCAGCAGTACCCGGGGAAACTCTGGAAACACCATATATTTT CASSTRGNSGNTIYF
once TRBJ1-1 TRBV7-3 - TGTGCCAGCAGTTCTACGACCCGAAGGGGGACTGAAGCTTTCTTT CASSSTTRRGTEAFF
- TRBJ2-2 TRBV5-6 - TGTGCCAGCAGCTTCGGGATCGGGGACACCGGGGAGCTGTTTTTT CASSFGIGDTGELFF
- TRBJ2-1 TRBV15 - TGTGCCACCAGCAGAGGGGGCCCAGGTTCCTACAATGAGCAGTTCTTC CATSRGGPGSYNEQFF
- TRBJ2-7 TRBV9 TRBD2 TGTGCCAGCAGCTCCGGGACTAGCAGGACCTACGAGCAGTACTTC CASSSGTSRTYEQYF
- TRBJ2-3 TRBV30 - TGTGCCTGGAGTGCTTCCAGGGTGGGGGATACGCAGTATTTT CAWSASRVGDTQYF
- TRBJ1-1 TRBV6-1 - TGTGCCAGCAGTTCAGGGATTGAAGCTTTCTTT CASSSGIEAFF
- TRBJ2-7 TRBV5-6 TRBD1 TGTGCCAGCAGCTTGGCCCCGGACAGGGGCTACGAGCAGTACTTC CASSLAPDRGYEQYF
- TRBJ1-1 TRBV2 - TGTGCCAGCTCGGTTGGCGCTGAAGCTTTCTTT CASSVGAEAFF
- TRBJ1-4 TRBV5-1 - TGCGCCAGCAGCCTCCGCGTAGGGGGAGAGGGTAATGAAAAACTGTTTTTT CASSLRVGGEGNEKLFF
once TRBJ2-5 TRBV11-2 - TGTGCCAGCAGCTTAACCCGCGGGGCGAAAAAAGAGACCCAGTACTTC CASSLTRGAKKETQYF